The 14 T cell receptor beta chains given below trace back to one sample, sequenced in a study of identical twins. TCRdb reanalysed the 5' RACE reads using MiXCR and keeps one entry per CDR3 protein. The table has under 900,000 distinct CDR3 sequences, about 20% seen once. These data were also filed under a second study, of T cells expressing NK-cell markers.

Sequencing used PBMCs. The receptors originated from a woman aged 18-29 years in good health.

This clonotype was observed at least ten times. The chain combines TRBV20-1 with TRBJ2-5; D is perhaps TRBD1 or TRBD2 (5 bases each). CDR3 size: 15 residues. CDR1 is DFQATT and CDR2 is SNEGSKA in the germline V gene (reference sequence). V was pared by 2 bases and J by 4 bases, with 17 bases between. CDR3 sequence (DNA): TGCAGTGCTAGATTGGGGCGAGGGCTGGGAGAGACCCAGTACTTC. This translates into CSARLGRGLGETQYF.

This clonotype has a handful of counts. The V call is TRBV5-1, the J call TRBJ2-1, with 11 bases fitting TRBD2. V dropped 0 bases and J dropped 12; count of bases not matched to a gene: 11. Germline CDR1 is SGHRS and CDR2 is YFSETQ. CDR3 length equals 16 residues. CDR3 loop: CASSLGVSGRALSQFF. Written as DNA, the CDR3 is TGCGCCAGCAGCTTGGGGGTTAGCGGGAGGGCACTGTCGCAGTTCTTC.

The chain has TRBV7-9 and TRBJ2-1, with D hard to call. The germline V and J ends were trimmed by 8 bases and 13 bases, with 15 bases remaining between them. The CDR3 loop spans 11 amino acids. From germline, CDR1 is SEHNR and CDR2 FQNEAQ (reference sequence). CDR3 nucleotide sequence: TGTGCCAGCGGCGTGTTAGAGGAACAGTTCTTC. It specifies CASGVLEEQFF.

This clonotype appeared many times. The chain employs TRBV4-3 and TRBJ1-6; D gene unclear. The CDR3 consists of 13 residues. In germline, CDR1 is LGHNA, CDR2 YSLEER. V lost 0 bases and J lost 8, with 5 bases in between. The CDR3 sequence is CASSQDRYSPLHF. CDR3 nucleotides: TGCGCCAGCAGCCAAGACCGGTATTCACCCCTCCACTTT.

This clonotype was counted between two and nine times. The chain recombines TRBV20-1 with TRBJ2-7; no clear D. Germline V gene data show CDR1 as DFQATT and CDR2 as SNEGSKA (reference sequence). V was shortened by 1 base and J by 3 bases, with 13 bases between the two germline ends. The CDR3 is 14 residues long. The CDR3 sequence is CSARGRFGNYEQYF. The CDR3 DNA follows: TGCAGTGCTAGAGGCAGGTTCGGAAACTACGAGCAGTACTTC.

Only a few counts were recorded for this clonotype. The chain links TRBV12-3 or TRBV12-4 to TRBJ2-2; TRBD1 matches 8 bases. This CDR3 contains 15 residues. The trim removed 10 bases at V and 7 bases at J, leaving 14 bases unmatched. The CDR3 DNA reads TGTGCCATTCTGCTGAGGACAGGGTTTGGCGGGGAGCTGTTTTTT. Encoded protein: CAILLRTGFGGELFF.

The CDR3 reads CASSSGTVNTGELFF. CDR3 nucleotide sequence: TGTGCCAGCAGTTCCGGGACAGTGAACACCGGGGAGCTGTTTTTT. The chain employs TRBV5-5 and TRBJ2-2; 7 positions agree with TRBD1. The CDR3 runs to 15 residues. V lost 5 bases, J lost 1 base, and 5 bases stayed unmatched. Germline V lookup: CDR1 SGHKS, CDR2 YYEKEE (reference sequence). Filled out from reference TRBV5-5 and TRBJ2-2, the complete variable domain reads DAGVTQSPTHLIKTRGQQVTLRCSPISGHKSVSWYQQVLGQGPQFIFQYYEKEERGRGNFPDRFSARQFPNYSSELNVNALLLGDSALYLCASSSGTVNTGELFFGEGSRLTVL.

The chain couples TRBV7-9 to TRBJ2-7; no reliable D call. Germline loops: CDR1 SEHNR, CDR2 FQNEAQ (reference sequence). V lost 4 bases and J 2 bases, leaving 12 bases between the germline ends. The CDR3 is 14 residues long. The CDR3 coding sequence is TGTGCCAGCAGCTCCCCAAGGGCTACCTACGAGCAGTACTTC. Translation: CASSSPRATYEQYF.

This clonotype was seen a few times. CDR3 region: CASSVGLSSDTQYF. In DNA, the CDR3 is TGTGCCAGCAGTGTAGGCCTCTCTTCGGATACGCAGTATTTT. The V call is TRBV2, the J call TRBJ2-3; D remains unclear. V was clipped by 4 bases and J by 6 bases, with 14 bases between them. The germline gives CDR1 SNHLY, CDR2 FYNNEI. The CDR3 has 14 amino acids.

In DNA, the CDR3 is TGTGCCACCAGTGACCAGGACGCTAACTATGGCTACACCTTC. This encodes CATSDQDANYGYTF. The V call is TRBV24-1, the J call TRBJ1-2; D is ambiguous. From germline, CDR1 is KGHDR and CDR2 SFDVKD. Trimming shortened V by 4 bases and J by 0 bases, and 8 bases separated the two germline ends. The CDR3 covers 14 residues.

The chain joins TRBV18 to TRBJ1-2, with 11 nucleotides matching TRBD1. CDR1 KGHSH and CDR2 LQKENI come from the germline V gene. The ends lost 2 bases at V and 7 bases at J; junction bases unmatched: 3. The CDR3 extends over 14 amino acids. The CDR3 sequence is CASSPGQGALGYTF. CDR3 in DNA: TGTGCCAGCTCACCAGGACAGGGGGCGCTTGGCTACACCTTC.

The chain links TRBV20-1 to TRBJ2-7, with a weak D call TRBD1 (5 bases). This CDR3 spans 13 amino acids. The germline gives CDR1 DFQATT, CDR2 SNEGSKA (reference sequence). The V end was cut by 3 bases, the J end by 6 bases, with 15 bases between. The CDR3 sequence: CSASRETVLEQYF. The DNA of the CDR3 is TGCAGTGCTAGCCGAGAGACAGTTCTCGAGCAGTACTTC.

This clonotype was seen a few times. The chain is built from TRBV12-3 or TRBV12-4 and TRBJ2-2; 7 nucleotides agree with TRBD2. V was pared by 7 bases and J by 7 bases, with 6 bases of the junction left unmatched. The CDR3 has 13 amino acids. CDR3 nucleotide sequence: TGTGCCAGCATCCCCGGGGAGGGCGGGGAGCTGTTTTTT. This translates into CASIPGEGGELFF.

This chain connects TRBV3-1 to TRBJ2-7; a possible D gene is TRBD2 (6 bases). Germline V gene data show CDR1 as LGHDT and CDR2 as YNNKEL (reference sequence). Deletions cut 4 bases from V and 0 bases from J, with 13 bases between. CDR3 length equals 15 residues. CDR3 nucleotide sequence: TGTGCCAGCAGCCCCCAACTAGCCGCCTCCTACGAGCAGTACTTC. Protein product: CASSPQLAASYEQYF.